Sequencing of this TCR beta chain was carried out in a study of blood T cell repertoires in COVID-19. In the study overall: Sites across the United States, Italy and Spain contributed samples from acute and convalescent COVID-19.

The repertoire was sequenced with immunoSEQ multiplex PCR; TCRdb's copy has only in-frame clones and lacks some. The sample carries approximately 81,000 clones, about 91% recorded once. Trimming took 4 bases from V and 2 from J, leaving 14 bases between them. CDR3 length equals 15 residues. The V gene's germline CDR1 is LNHDA and CDR2 SQIVND (reference sequence). The chain employs TRBV19 and TRBJ2-5, with D possibly matching TRBD2 (6 bases). This receptor was identified in a man between 65 and 79 years old with active or convalescent COVID-19. The sequenced material came from peripheral blood. Written as DNA, the CDR3 is TGTGCCAGTAGTACCTCCTCGACTAGGCAAGAGACCCAGTACTTC. It yields the protein CASSTSSTRQETQYF. The variable domain in full, completed from reference TRBV19 and TRBJ2-5, reads DGGITQSPKYLFRKEGQNVTLSCEQNLNHDAMYWYRQDPGQGLRLIYYSQIVNDFQKGDIAEGYSVSREKKESFPLTVTSAQKNPTAFYLCASSTSSTRQETQYFGPGTRLLVL.